Listed here are 22 T cell receptor beta chains from one sample, sequenced in a study of CD8 T cells in ankylosing spondylitis (dated 2017 in TCRdb). Preparation of the library involved 5' RACE. Sequencing used an Illumina HiSeq 2500. TCRdb cleaned the public reads at Q25 with fastp, built clones with MiXCR and kept in-frame beta chains. Identical CDR3 protein sequences are pooled into one entry, listed with their most common genes and DNA. The table for this sample lists about 240,000 distinct CDR3 sequences; around 11% of them were counted only once. 6% to 8% of the sample is in the top ten clones. Sequenced sample: blood, either unsorted or a sorted T cell fraction (not recorded which). Receptors originate from a male donor with ankylosing spondylitis or in good health (not recorded which).

In its sample, this clonotype was seen many times. The rearrangement joins TRBV5-6 to TRBJ1-2, with 7 bases fitting TRBD1. Losses at the gene ends were 5 bases for V and 1 base for J; bases not matched to a gene: 11. This CDR3 comprises 16 residues. Germline loops: CDR1 SGHDT, CDR2 YYEEEE. The CDR3 is CASSSLPGQVNYGYTF. The CDR3 nucleotides are TGTGCCAGCAGTTCCCTGCCCGGACAGGTTAACTATGGCTACACCTTC. The full variable domain, rest sourced from reference TRBV5-6 and TRBJ1-2, is DAGVTQSPTHLIKTRGQQVTLRCSPKSGHDTVSWYQQALGQGPQFIFQYYEEEERQRGNFPDRFSGHQFPNYSSELNVNALLLGDSALYLCASSSLPGQVNYGYTFGSGTRLTVV.

In this sample, this clonotype turned up a few times. The chain employs TRBV30 and TRBJ2-1; TRBD2 might be the D (5 bases). The CDR3 is 13 amino acids. Deletions cut 0 bases from V and 7 bases from J, with 10 bases between. Per germline, CDR1 GTSNPN and CDR2 SVGIG (reference sequence). CDR3 region: CAWSVSGRNEQFF. DNA of the CDR3: TGTGCCTGGAGTGTAAGTGGGAGAAATGAGCAGTTCTTC.

In its sample, this clonotype was seen many times. The rearrangement uses TRBV20-1 and TRBJ2-3; no firm D call. This CDR3 has 14 amino acids. Looked up from germline, CDR1 is DFQATT and CDR2 is SNEGSKA (reference sequence). Between the trimmed V and J ends, which lost 4 bases and 1 base, there was a span of 12 bases. This chain's CDR3 is CSAIGVSRTDTQYF. The CDR3 DNA is TGCAGTGCTATAGGTGTTTCCCGCACAGATACGCAGTATTTT.

The V gene is TRBV2, the J gene TRBJ2-7; D call uncertain. From germline, CDR1 is SNHLY and CDR2 FYNNEI. Deletions cut 6 bases from V and 0 bases from J, with 12 bases between. CDR3 length equals 14 residues. CDR3 sequence: CASSVMGISYEQYF. The CDR3 DNA reads TGTGCCAGCAGCGTCATGGGGATCTCCTACGAGCAGTACTTC.

This clonotype came up many times. The chain recombines TRBV20-1 with TRBJ2-2, with a possible D match to TRBD2 (6 bases). The CDR3 is made up of 13 amino acids. Germline lookup yields CDR1 DFQATT and CDR2 SNEGSKA (reference sequence). V lost 8 bases and J lost 5, with 15 bases in between. This CDR3 reads CSSLREWTGELFF. In DNA form, the CDR3 reads TGCAGTTCCCTCCGGGAGTGGACCGGGGAGCTGTTTTTT.

This clonotype was seen at least ten times. The chain carries TRBV27 and TRBJ1-2; 9 nucleotides align to TRBD1. CDR1 and CDR2 from the germline V gene are MNHEY and SMNVEV (reference sequence). This CDR3 has 13 residues. The V segment lost 6 bases and the J segment 8 bases; nucleotides outside the gene matches: 7. Here the CDR3 reads CASRGQGPWGYTF. DNA of the CDR3: TGTGCCAGCAGGGGACAGGGCCCTTGGGGCTACACCTTC.

The chain has TRBV12-5 and TRBJ2-6; possibly TRBD1 for D (5 bases). Germline lookup yields CDR1 LGHNT and CDR2 FRNRAP. With 0 bases removed from V and 0 bases from J, the gap between germline ends came to 12 bases. This CDR3 spans 18 amino acids. The CDR3 nucleotides are TGTGCTAGTGGTTTGGTACGTGGGGCAATCTCTGGGGCCAACGTCCTGACTTTC. It encodes CASGLVRGAISGANVLTF.

This clonotype was picked up a small number of times. This chain's CDR3 is CASSVLGLGGDNEQFF. CDR3 coding DNA: TGTGCCAGCAGCGTCCTGGGACTAGGAGGTGACAATGAGCAGTTCTTC. The rearrangement uses TRBV5-8 and TRBJ2-1; TRBD2 matches 8 bases. This CDR3 is built from 16 residues. Germline trimming cut 4 bases from V and 5 bases from J; bases unmatched to any gene: 11. Germline V gene data show CDR1 as SGHTS and CDR2 as YDEGEE.

The chain combines TRBV24-1 with TRBJ2-5; maybe TRBD1 (5 bases). CDR1 KGHDR and CDR2 SFDVKD come from the germline V gene. V was pared by 4 bases and J by 4 bases, with 12 bases between. This CDR3 is built from 14 residues. The CDR3 region is CATSDPRVVETQYF. The CDR3 nucleotides read TGTGCCACCAGTGACCCCAGGGTTGTAGAGACCCAGTACTTC.

V usage is TRBV11-2 and J usage is TRBJ2-5; 12 nucleotides match TRBD2. V shed 2 bases, J shed 3 bases, and the junction held 10 bases outside the gene matches. This CDR3 contains 18 residues. CDR1 is SGHAT, CDR2 FQNNGV, per germline. CDR3 nucleotides: TGTGCCAGCAGCTTAAGGTGGTCTAGCGGGAGGGCTGAAGAGACCCAGTACTTC. It is translated as CASSLRWSSGRAEETQYF.

This clonotype has at least ten counts. This chain joins TRBV29-1 and TRBJ2-1; D call uncertain. CDR3 length: 11 residues. V lost 4 bases, J lost 10 bases, and 11 bases lay in between. From germline, CDR1 is SQVTM and CDR2 ANQGSEA. CDR3 in DNA: TGCAGCGTTGCAACGAACGAGGAGCAGTTCTTC. It yields the protein CSVATNEEQFF.

The V and J genes are TRBV2 and TRBJ2-4, with TRBD1 as a possible D gene (6 bases). The ends were cut back, 3 bases at V and 0 bases at J, with 9 bases in the middle. The CDR3 extends over 15 amino acids. Germline-derived CDR1 and CDR2 are SNHLY and FYNNEI. CDR3 loop: CASSEGALAKNIQYF. CDR3 nucleotides: TGTGCCAGCAGTGAGGGGGCCTTAGCCAAAAACATTCAGTACTTC.

The sample holds a few counts of this clonotype. The V gene is TRBV5-1, the J gene TRBJ2-1; 8 bases are a match to TRBD2. The ends lost 0 bases at V and 7 bases at J; junction bases unmatched: 6. The CDR3 covers 15 residues. Germline CDR1 is SGHRS and CDR2 is YFSETQ. The chain's CDR3 is CASSLGLAGWNEQFF. The CDR3 DNA follows: TGCGCCAGCAGCTTGGGGCTAGCGGGTTGGAATGAGCAGTTCTTC.

The gene calls are TRBV20-1 and TRBJ2-2; 11 nucleotides align to TRBD2. CDR3 size: 18 residues. The germline V gene encodes CDR1 DFQATT and CDR2 SNEGSKA (reference sequence). CDR3 sequence: CSTRDPIGLAGGVGELFF. The CDR3 DNA reads as TGCAGCACTAGAGATCCAATTGGGCTAGCGGGGGGTGTCGGGGAGCTGTTTTTT.

This clonotype was counted at least ten times. The CDR3: CASTVGGSYEQYF. DNA of the CDR3: TGCGCCAGCACTGTCGGAGGTAGTTACGAGCAGTACTTC. The chain joins TRBV5-1 to TRBJ2-7, with D perhaps TRBD2 (5 bases). This CDR3 has 13 residues. Trimming shortened V by 6 bases and J by 4 bases, and 14 bases separated the two germline ends. Germline V gives CDR1 SGHRS, CDR2 YFSETQ.

This clonotype has at least ten counts. The V call is TRBV7-8, the J call TRBJ2-7, with TRBD2 as a possible D gene (6 bases). The CDR3 has 14 amino acids. V gave up 1 base and J gave up 7 bases, with 14 bases separating them. Germline V gene lookup returns CDR1 SGHVS and CDR2 FQNEAQ. Here the CDR3 DNA reads TGTGCCAGCAGCTTAGTGCAGGGTGCGGGAGAGCAGTACTTC. Protein product: CASSLVQGAGEQYF.

The chain is built from TRBV28 and TRBJ2-7, with D perhaps TRBD1 or TRBD2 (5 bases each). Germline V gives CDR1 MDHEN, CDR2 SYDVKM. Between the trimmed V and J ends, which lost 2 bases and 6 bases, there was a span of 17 bases. This CDR3 comprises 15 residues. For the CDR3, the DNA is TGTGCCAGCAGTTTAGGGACCCCTCGAAGTGGCGAGCAGTACTTC. It specifies CASSLGTPRSGEQYF.

There are a few counts of this clonotype. This chain joins TRBV20-1 and TRBJ2-7; 8 bases fit TRBD2. Germline V gene lookup returns CDR1 DFQATT and CDR2 SNEGSKA (reference sequence). The CDR3 runs to 12 residues. The V segment lost 6 bases and the J segment 3 bases; nucleotides outside the gene matches: 4. The CDR3 loop reads CSARLALYEQYF. In DNA, the CDR3 is TGCAGTGCCCGACTAGCGCTCTACGAGCAGTACTTC.

This clonotype appeared a few times. The chain carries TRBV7-8 and TRBJ2-1; D is possibly TRBD1 or TRBD2 (5 bases each). This CDR3 has 18 amino acids. Germline V CDR1 and CDR2: SGHVS, FQNEAQ. Trimming shortened V by 2 bases and J by 8 bases, and 25 bases separated the two germline ends. This CDR3 is CASSLRGRTGVTRDEQFF. The CDR3 region has the DNA TGTGCCAGCAGCTTAAGGGGTAGGACTGGAGTGACTCGGGATGAGCAGTTCTTC.

This clonotype was seen ten or more times. The V gene is TRBV7-6, the J gene TRBJ2-7; 12 bases are shared with TRBD2. The junction had 4 bases not matched to a gene; V was cut back by 5 bases and J by 2 bases. Germline CDR1 SGHVS, CDR2 FNYEAQ. The CDR3 extends over 15 amino acids. For the CDR3, the DNA is TGTGCCAGCAGCCCGACTAGCGGGGGCACCTACGAGCAGTACTTC. It specifies CASSPTSGGTYEQYF.

The chain recombines TRBV2 with TRBJ2-7; D not certain. Germline V gene data show CDR1 as SNHLY and CDR2 as FYNNEI. V was shortened by 0 bases and J by 2 bases, with 11 bases between the two germline ends. The CDR3 loop spans 15 amino acids. The CDR3: CASSEAKGLAYEQYF. CDR3 coding DNA: TGTGCCAGCAGTGAAGCGAAAGGGCTGGCCTACGAGCAGTACTTC.

This clonotype has ten or more counts. The chain is built from TRBV20-1 and TRBJ2-3; TRBD2 might be the D (7 bases). V gave up 2 bases and J gave up 2 bases, with 14 bases separating them. The CDR3 runs 15 residues. In germline, CDR1 is DFQATT, CDR2 SNEGSKA (reference sequence). The CDR3 DNA sequence: TGCAGTGCTAGATCGGGGGGCCCACTCACAGATACGCAGTATTTT. This sequence encodes CSARSGGPLTDTQYF.